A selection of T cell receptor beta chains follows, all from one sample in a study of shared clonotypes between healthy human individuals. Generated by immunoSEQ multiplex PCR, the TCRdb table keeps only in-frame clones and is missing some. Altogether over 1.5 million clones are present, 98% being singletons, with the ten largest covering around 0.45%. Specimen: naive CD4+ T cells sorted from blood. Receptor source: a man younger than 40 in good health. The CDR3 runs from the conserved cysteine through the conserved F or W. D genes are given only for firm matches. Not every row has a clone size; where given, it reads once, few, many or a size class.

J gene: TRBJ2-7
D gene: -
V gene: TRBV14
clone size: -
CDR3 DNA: TGTGCCAGCAGCCAAGTTTCAGGGAGCTTAACCTACGAGCAGTACTTC
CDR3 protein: CASSQVSGSLTYEQYF

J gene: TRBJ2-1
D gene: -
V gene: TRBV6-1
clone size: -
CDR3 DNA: TGTGCCAGCAGTGATCAACGGACCATCCCCTACAATGAGCAGTTCTTC
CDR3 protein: CASSDQRTIPYNEQFF

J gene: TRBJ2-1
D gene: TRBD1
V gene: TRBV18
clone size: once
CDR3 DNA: TGTGCCAGCTCACCACCCCCGGGACAGGGTGAAGCGGGATCCTACAATGAGCAGTTCTTC
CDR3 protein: CASSPPPGQGEAGSYNEQFF

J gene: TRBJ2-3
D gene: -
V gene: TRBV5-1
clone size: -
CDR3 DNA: TGCGCCAGCAGTTTTCGACGGAGCACAGATACGCAGTATTTT
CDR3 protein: CASSFRRSTDTQYF

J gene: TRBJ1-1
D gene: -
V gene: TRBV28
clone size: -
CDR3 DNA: TGTGCCAGCAGTACCACTGAAGCTTTCTTT
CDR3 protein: CASSTTEAFF

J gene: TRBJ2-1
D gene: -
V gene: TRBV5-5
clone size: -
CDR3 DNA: TGTGCCAGCAGCCAGGGACTTTTAGGGGCTGAGCAGTTCTTC
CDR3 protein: CASSQGLLGAEQFF

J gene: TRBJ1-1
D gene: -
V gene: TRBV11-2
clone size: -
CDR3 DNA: TGTGCCAGCAGAATACAGGAAGTTGGGACTGAAGCTTTCTTT
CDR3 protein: CASRIQEVGTEAFF

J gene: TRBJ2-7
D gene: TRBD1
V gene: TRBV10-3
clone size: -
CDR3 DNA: TGTGCCATTGTGGGACAGGGGACCCACGAGCAGTACTTC
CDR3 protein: CAIVGQGTHEQYF

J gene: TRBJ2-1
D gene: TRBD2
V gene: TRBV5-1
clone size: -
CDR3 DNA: TGCGCCAGCAGCTTGGTAGCGGGAGGATACAATGAGCAGTTCTTC
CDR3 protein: CASSLVAGGYNEQFF

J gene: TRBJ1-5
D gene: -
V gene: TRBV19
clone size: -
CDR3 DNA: TGTGCCAGTAAGGCCAGGGATCAGCCCCAGCATTTT
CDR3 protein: CASKARDQPQHF